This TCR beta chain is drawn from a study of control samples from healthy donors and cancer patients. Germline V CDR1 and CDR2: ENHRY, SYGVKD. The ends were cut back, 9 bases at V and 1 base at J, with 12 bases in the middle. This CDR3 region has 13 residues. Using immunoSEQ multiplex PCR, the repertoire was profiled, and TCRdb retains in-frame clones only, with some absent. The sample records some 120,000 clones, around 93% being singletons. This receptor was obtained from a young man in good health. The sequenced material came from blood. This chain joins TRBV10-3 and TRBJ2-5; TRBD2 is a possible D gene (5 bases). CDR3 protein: CAIKAALQETQYF. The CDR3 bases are TGTGCCATAAAAGCGGCCCTCCAAGAGACCCAGTACTTC.